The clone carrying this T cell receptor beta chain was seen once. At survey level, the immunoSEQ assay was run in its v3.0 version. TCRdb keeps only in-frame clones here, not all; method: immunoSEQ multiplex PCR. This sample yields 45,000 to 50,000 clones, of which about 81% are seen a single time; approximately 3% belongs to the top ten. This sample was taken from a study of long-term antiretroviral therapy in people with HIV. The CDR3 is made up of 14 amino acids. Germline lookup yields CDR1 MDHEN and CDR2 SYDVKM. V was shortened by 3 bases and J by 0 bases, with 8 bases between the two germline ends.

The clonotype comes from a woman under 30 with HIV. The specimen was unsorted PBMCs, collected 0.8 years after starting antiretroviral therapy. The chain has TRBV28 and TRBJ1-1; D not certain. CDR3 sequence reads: CASSLEQLNTEAFF. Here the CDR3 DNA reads TGTGCCAGCAGTTTGGAACAGTTGAACACTGAAGCTTTCTTT.